The clone carrying this TCR beta chain was observed a handful of times. Its antigen is unidentified. Via MiXCR, TCRdb re-called the reads, giving one row per CDR3 protein. The table has a few hundred thousand distinct CDR3 sequences, 40% seen once; the top ten hold around 48%. The V end was cut by 5 bases, the J end by 7 bases, with 8 bases between. The CDR3 has 12 residues. Germline CDR1 is SGHVS and CDR2 is FQNEAQ. These data come from a study of T cell repertoires in cytomegalovirus infection. As for the study in general: In public TCR beta signatures, there were indications of both CMV infection and matching HLA type.

Study conclusions and caveats: HLA-C-restricted CMV clonotypes gave the most frequent clonotype in two of eight donors. Based on cumulative public TCR beta family frequency, carriers of CMV plus the relevant HLA were identified.

This chain links TRBV7-8 with TRBJ2-2; D call uncertain. This TCR was recovered from a human donor in good health (CMV status not recorded). Some clones in this sample may be carry-over from other donors' samples. The sample consisted of cultured PBMCs, taken from culture after CMV antigen stimulation. The CDR3 reads CASSKGGGELFF. The CDR3 nucleotides are TGTGCCAGCAGCAAAGGTGGCGGGGAGCTGTTTTTT. Filled out from reference TRBV7-8 and TRBJ2-2, the complete variable domain reads GAGVSQSPRYKVAKRGQDVALRCDPISGHVSLFWYQQALGQGPEFLTYFQNEAQLDKSGLPSDRFFAERPEGSVSTLKIQRTQQEDSAVYLCASSKGGGELFFGEGSRLTVL.